A single sample gave rise to the 8 T cell receptor beta chains below, sequenced in a study of shared clonotypes between healthy human individuals (dated by TCRdb to the early 2020s). Library method: the immunoSEQ multiplex PCR assay. Imported from immuneACCESS, the table was reduced by TCRdb to in-frame sequences with V and J called. These copies leave out some clones; in studies compared against another copy, an unresolved V gene accounts for under half, and the cause of the remainder is not known. The sample table holds around 2.5 million clones, of which 93% were seen once. 0.36% of the sample is held by the ten biggest clonotypes. Sequenced material: naive CD4+ T cells from PBMCs. Read against the paper, the sample's cell subset or site label means: CD45RA+ positively selected. These receptors all stem from a man between 18 and 29 years old in good health. Some clones in this sample may be carry-over from other donors' samples.

The chain uses TRBV18 and TRBJ2-3; D ambiguous. Germline CDR1 KGHSH, CDR2 LQKENI. Trimming stripped 5 bases from V and 5 bases from J, with 11 bases between. The CDR3 sequence is 13 residues long. CDR3 residues: CASSFATGDTQYF. CDR3 DNA sequence: TGTGCCAGCTCATTCGCGACGGGAGATACGCAGTATTTT.

The chain carries TRBV5-1 and TRBJ1-3, with D unclear. V gave up 0 bases and J gave up 5 bases, with 3 bases separating them. Germline values: CDR1 SGHRS, CDR2 YFSETQ. The CDR3 has 12 amino acids. CDR3 loop: CASSLDRNTIYF. The CDR3 DNA reads TGCGCCAGCAGCTTGGATAGAAACACCATATATTTT.

This chain links TRBV5-8 with TRBJ2-7, with D perhaps matching TRBD1 (6 bases). This CDR3 is built from 14 residues. In germline, CDR1 is SGHTS, CDR2 YDEGEE. Trimming removed 5 bases from V and 4 bases from J, with 16 bases in between. CDR3 nucleotides: TGTGCCAGCAGTTTGATGACAGGATTATACGAGCAGTACTTC. Residues: CASSLMTGLYEQYF.

This clone was recorded a few times. V gene TRBV9 combines with J gene TRBJ1-1, with 7 bases matching TRBD1. V trimming: 5 bases; J trimming: 0 bases; junction bases outside the gene matches: 4. The germline V gene has CDR1 SGDLS and CDR2 YYNGEE. There are 14 residues in the CDR3. In nucleotides, the CDR3 is TGTGCCAGCAGTGCGGACAGGATGAACACTGAAGCTTTCTTT. It yields the protein CASSADRMNTEAFF.

Turning to this clone: This sample also contains other DNA sequences that code for the same CDR3. V gene TRBV2 combines with J gene TRBJ1-1; D perhaps matches TRBD1 (5 bases). The CDR3 has 13 residues. Trimming removed 4 bases at V and 1 base at J, with 7 bases between. Germline-derived CDR1 and CDR2 are SNHLY and FYNNEI. CDR3 loop: CASSATENTEAFF. The CDR3 DNA sequence: TGTGCCAGCAGTGCGACAGAGAACACTGAAGCTTTCTTT.

Only a few counts were recorded for this clone. The chain carries TRBV7-9 and TRBJ1-1; 8 nucleotides line up with TRBD1. The V segment lost 3 bases and the J segment 3 bases; nucleotides outside the gene matches: 3. Germline V gene data show CDR1 as SEHNR and CDR2 as FQNEAQ (reference sequence). This CDR3 is built from 14 residues. The chain's CDR3 is CASSFQTGDTEAFF. For the CDR3, the DNA is TGTGCCAGCAGCTTCCAGACAGGGGACACTGAAGCTTTCTTT.

The sample holds a few counts of this clone. The V and J genes are TRBV2 and TRBJ1-5; the match to TRBD1 covers 8 bases. CDR1 and CDR2 (germline): SNHLY, FYNNEI. The CDR3 length is 15 residues. After removal of 7 bases from V and 4 bases from J, the junction contained 9 bases not matched to a gene. The CDR3 reads CASTWTGQGNQPQHF. Here the CDR3 DNA reads TGTGCCAGCACTTGGACAGGGCAGGGGAATCAGCCCCAGCATTTT.

In regard to this clone: Other DNA sequences in the sample encode the same CDR3. The rearrangement uses TRBV19 and TRBJ1-1; D is uncertain. With 3 bases removed from V and 1 base from J, the gap between germline ends came to 6 bases. From germline, CDR1 is LNHDA and CDR2 SQIVND (reference sequence). The CDR3 loop spans 13 amino acids. CDR3 sequence reads: CASSIKGNTEAFF. CDR3 sequence (DNA): TGTGCCAGTAGTATTAAAGGGAACACTGAAGCTTTCTTT.